One and the same sample provided the 14 T cell receptor beta chains below, sequenced in a study of CD8+CD57+ T cells in acquired aplastic anemia. CD8+CD57+ cell expansion, shown by flow cytometry, had occurred in the patients selected for sequencing. Researchers used genomic DNA as the template to profile TCR beta VDJ and CDR3. A single record per CDR3 protein comes from TCRdb applying MiXCR to the reads. Of around 200,000 distinct CDR3 sequences in the sample, 65% are singletons; the top ten hold under 60%. The specimen sequenced was sorted CD4+, CD8+, or CD8+CD57+ T cells (not recorded which) from PBMCs. These receptors were obtained from a human donor with aplastic anemia.

The chain combines TRBV2 with TRBJ1-6; the D is unclear. This CDR3 is built from 12 residues. The ends were cut back, 7 bases at V and 4 bases at J, with 5 bases in the middle. Germline V CDR1 and CDR2: SNHLY, FYNNEI. CDR3 protein: CASIGYNSPLHF. CDR3 nucleotides: TGTGCCAGCATCGGGTATAATTCACCCCTCCACTTT.

The CDR3 coding sequence is TGTGCCACCAGCGGCTCTCGGATTCTCTATGGCTACACCTTC. Amino acids: CATSGSRILYGYTF. The rearrangement uses TRBV15 and TRBJ1-2; D remains ambiguous. V lost 5 bases and J 4 bases, leaving 14 bases between the germline ends. Germline V gene sequence: CDR1 LNHNV, CDR2 YYDKDF (reference sequence). The CDR3 runs to 14 residues.

As concerns this clonotype: Lacking the conserved final phenylalanine or tryptophan, this CDR3 likely reflects a read error. The V and J genes are TRBV2 and TRBJ2-1; D gene ambiguous. Trimming pared 4 bases from V and 4 bases from J, leaving 11 bases between. The germline V gene has CDR1 SNHLY and CDR2 FYNNEI. This CDR3 region has 14 residues. The CDR3, as DNA: TGTGCCAGCAGTGGTCCGGCCAATTACAATGAGCAGTTCATC. Translated: CASSGPANYNEQFI.

V is TRBV9 and J is TRBJ2-5, with 8 bases lining up with TRBD1. There are 15 residues in the CDR3. Trimming took 3 bases from V and 3 from J; bases not matched to a gene: 7. Per germline, CDR1 SGDLS and CDR2 YYNGEE. The CDR3 coding sequence is TGTGCCAGCAGCGGAGCAGGGGGCTCTAAAGAGACCCAGTACTTC. Its translation: CASSGAGGSKETQYF.

This clonotype was seen repeatedly, ten times or more. The chain links TRBV19 to TRBJ1-2; the match to TRBD1 covers 7 bases. The CDR3 runs to 13 residues. The germline V gene has CDR1 LNHDA and CDR2 SQIVND (reference sequence). V shed 0 bases, J shed 7 bases, and the junction held 2 bases outside the gene matches. The CDR3 region is CASSIEYRGGYTF. DNA for the CDR3: TGTGCCAGTAGTATAGAGTACAGGGGTGGCTACACCTTC.

This clonotype was counted only a few times. This sequence joins TRBV29-1 and TRBJ1-2; D is undetermined. The CDR3 is 11 amino acids. Germline V CDR1 and CDR2: SQVTM, ANQGSEA. V lost 5 bases to trimming and J lost 4 bases, with 8 bases between them. As DNA, the CDR3 is TGCAGCGTTTACGCAGTCTATGGCTACACCTTC. It codes for CSVYAVYGYTF.

The rearrangement uses TRBV24-1 and TRBJ2-2, with a possible D match to TRBD1 (6 bases). V gave up 1 base and J gave up 8 bases, with 19 bases separating them. This CDR3 has 17 amino acids. The germline CDR1 and CDR2 sequences are KGHDR and SFDVKD. The CDR3 DNA reads TGTGCCACCAGTGATTTTACAGGGTTCCCCCTGGGAGGGGAGCTGTTTTTT. Protein product: CATSDFTGFPLGGELFF.

The sample holds a few counts of this clonotype. The chain couples TRBV5-5 to TRBJ1-2; D is unresolved. The CDR3 is 12 amino acids. V lost 5 bases, J lost 7 bases, and 12 bases lay in between. The germline V gene has CDR1 SGHKS and CDR2 YYEKEE (reference sequence). Written as DNA, the CDR3 is TGTGCCAGCAGTGGAACAAGCTCTGGCTACACCTTC. It translates to CASSGTSSGYTF. Combining the CDR3 with reference TRBV5-5 and TRBJ1-2 gives the whole variable domain DAGVTQSPTHLIKTRGQQVTLRCSPISGHKSVSWYQQVLGQGPQFIFQYYEKEERGRGNFPDRFSARQFPNYSSELNVNALLLGDSALYLCASSGTSSGYTFGSGTRLTVV.

For this clonotype: The junction shows a germline mismatch at one end, possibly a read error. CDR3 loop: CASSSFQGSLF. Written as DNA, the CDR3 is TGTGCCAGCAGCTCATTTCAGGGGAGCCTCTTT. This sequence joins TRBV5-1 and TRBJ1-1, with D perhaps TRBD1 (6 bases). The CDR3 extends over 11 amino acids. In germline, CDR1 is SGHRS, CDR2 YFSETQ.

The J gene is TRBJ2-7, the V gene TRBV7-9; tentative D call: TRBD1 (6 bases). This CDR3 region has 15 residues. Between the trimmed V and J ends, which lost 5 bases and 3 bases, there was a span of 17 bases. Looked up from germline, CDR1 is SEHNR and CDR2 is FQNEAQ (reference sequence). The CDR3 DNA reads as TGTGCCAGCAGCCAGACCGGGCAGGGGATCTACGAGCAGTACTTC. Translating it yields CASSQTGQGIYEQYF.

This clonotype has just one count. The genes are TRBV7-9 and TRBJ2-7, with unresolved D. The CDR3 spans 12 residues. CDR1 is SEHNR, CDR2 FQNEAQ, per germline (reference sequence). Trimming pared 7 bases from V and 2 bases from J, leaving 9 bases between. The CDR3 DNA reads TGTGCCAGCATCGGACGGGCCTACGAGCAGTACTTC. Translating it yields CASIGRAYEQYF.

CDR3 protein: CATRGPGQGYNEQFF. The CDR3 DNA sequence: TGTGCCACCAGGGGACCGGGACAGGGCTACAATGAGCAGTTCTTC. This chain joins TRBV15 and TRBJ2-1; 9 nucleotides agree with TRBD1. V shed 6 bases, J shed 3 bases, and the junction held 6 bases outside the gene matches. CDR1 and CDR2 (germline): LNHNV, YYDKDF (reference sequence). The CDR3 has 15 amino acids.

The V gene is TRBV12-3 or TRBV12-4, the J gene TRBJ2-6, with no clear D. The germline V and J ends were trimmed by 6 bases and 0 bases, with 9 bases remaining between them. CDR3 size: 15 residues. The DNA for the CDR3 is TGTGCCAGCAGGCTACAGAGCTCTGGGGCCAACGTCCTGACTTTC. Its translation: CASRLQSSGANVLTF.

This CDR3 reads CASSPRYAEAFF. CDR3 nucleotides: TGTGCCAGTAGTCCGCGGTATGCTGAAGCTTTCTTT. The rearrangement uses TRBV19 and TRBJ1-1; unclear D gene. CDR3 length equals 12 residues. Trimming stripped 5 bases from V and 6 bases from J, with 10 bases between. The germline V gene has CDR1 LNHDA and CDR2 SQIVND (reference sequence).